One sample yielded the 16 T cell receptor beta chains listed below, sequenced in a study of T cells in Graves' hyperthyroidism and ophthalmopathy. TCR beta CDR3 regions were amplified from RNA. Using the HTBI primer set, a first-round RT-PCR was run on the TCR CDR3. Each CDR3 protein gets one entry after TCRdb re-called the multiplex PCR reads with MiXCR. The sample holds fewer than 400,000 distinct CDR3 sequences, 20% to 25% seen once. The sequencing input was blood. These TCRs come from a man aged 45-65 years with Graves' hyperthyroidism.

Worth noting for this clonotype: The conserved phenylalanine or tryptophan is not found at the CDR3 terminus, so this likely reflects a read error. This chain uses TRBV6-1 with TRBJ2-7, with TRBD1 as a possible D gene (6 bases). Trimming took off 2 bases at V and 7 bases at J, with 12 bases between the two ends. The CDR3 has 13 residues. CDR1 and CDR2 from the germline V gene are MNHNS and SASEGT. The CDR3 sequence is CASSERAGAEQYL. The CDR3 DNA follows: TGTGCCAGCAGTGAAAGGGCAGGGGCGGAGCAGTACCTC.

This rearrangement joins TRBV30 to TRBJ1-5; D gene unclear. This CDR3 contains 12 residues. V dropped 3 bases and J dropped 6 bases, with 9 bases sitting between them. CDR1 GTSNPN and CDR2 SVGIG come from the germline V gene (reference sequence). The CDR3 loop reads CAWSTGSQPQHF. In DNA form, the CDR3 reads TGTGCCTGGAGCACGGGGAGTCAGCCCCAGCATTTT.

This clonotype was seen many times. This chain uses TRBV2 with TRBJ2-3; D gene ambiguous. The CDR3 totals 15 residues. Trimming took 3 bases from V and 2 from J, leaving 12 bases between them. Per the germline V gene, CDR1 is SNHLY and CDR2 is FYNNEI. The CDR3 is CASSDFSGDTDTQYF. The CDR3 DNA follows: TGTGCCAGCAGTGACTTCTCGGGTGACACAGATACGCAGTATTTT.

This chain joins TRBV24-1 and TRBJ2-1; 10 bases agree with TRBD1. With 1 base clipped from V and 6 bases from J, the junction kept 5 bases outside the gene matches. Germline V gene sequence: CDR1 KGHDR, CDR2 SFDVKD. The CDR3 is 16 residues long. The CDR3 DNA follows: TGTGCCACCAGTGATTTTCAGCGGACAGGGGGCAATGAGCAGTTCTTC. It is translated as CATSDFQRTGGNEQFF.

This sequence joins TRBV10-3 and TRBJ2-7; no firm D call. V was pared by 5 bases and J by 7 bases, with 12 bases between. This CDR3 is 12 amino acids long. Per the germline V gene, CDR1 is ENHRY and CDR2 is SYGVKD. The CDR3 reads CAISTLDGEQYF. CDR3 sequence (DNA): TGTGCCATCAGTACCCTAGACGGGGAGCAGTACTTC.

The J gene is TRBJ2-7, the V gene TRBV11-2, with TRBD2 matching over 8 bases. Germline V CDR1 and CDR2: SGHAT, FQNNGV. The CDR3 spans 15 residues. Trimming at V came to 0 bases and at J to 5 bases, leaving 6 bases not matched to a gene. This CDR3 reads CASSLEPAGANEQYF. DNA of the CDR3: TGTGCCAGCAGCTTAGAGCCAGCGGGAGCTAACGAGCAGTACTTC.

This clonotype was counted ten times or more. The chain is built from TRBV10-3 and TRBJ2-1; TRBD2 matches at 11 bases. Trimming removed 8 bases from V and 4 bases from J; junction bases left unmatched: 10. The V gene's germline CDR1 is ENHRY and CDR2 SYGVKD. This CDR3 is 16 amino acids long. DNA of the CDR3: TGTGCCATCGGGACTAGCGGACGGAACCTATACAATGAGCAGTTCTTC. It specifies CAIGTSGRNLYNEQFF.

A few counts support this clonotype. The rearrangement links TRBV12-3 or TRBV12-4 to TRBJ2-1; D is possibly TRBD2 (6 bases). V lost 8 bases and J 3 bases, leaving 17 bases between the germline ends. The CDR3 covers 15 residues. In DNA, the CDR3 is TGTGCCAGCTTACCGGGGGACGCCTACTACAATGAGCAGTTCTTC. Encoded protein: CASLPGDAYYNEQFF.

Only a few counts were recorded for this clonotype. The CDR3 is CSARPRTADTQYF. Here the CDR3 DNA reads TGCAGTGCTAGACCTCGGACAGCAGATACGCAGTATTTT. The gene calls are TRBV20-1 and TRBJ2-3; TRBD1 might be the D (6 bases). V shed 2 bases and J shed 4 bases, with 10 bases lying between them. The CDR3 has 13 residues. Per the germline V gene, CDR1 is DFQATT and CDR2 is SNEGSKA (reference sequence).

V is TRBV5-6 and J is TRBJ2-1; D not certain. CDR3 length equals 15 residues. With 0 bases removed from V and 2 bases from J, the gap between germline ends came to 9 bases. The germline gives CDR1 SGHDT, CDR2 YYEEEE. CDR3 residues: CASSLGSRPYNEQFF. The DNA for the CDR3 is TGTGCCAGCAGCTTGGGATCCCGTCCCTACAATGAGCAGTTCTTC.

This clonotype was picked up a small number of times. The chain uses TRBV6-1 and TRBJ2-4, with D tentatively TRBD2 (5 bases). Germline CDR1 MNHNS, CDR2 SASEGT. V was clipped by 2 bases and J by 11 bases, with 13 bases between them. The CDR3 is 13 amino acids. Written as DNA, the CDR3 is TGTGCCAGCAGTGAAATCGAGGTCGGGGTTCAGTACTTC. It is translated as CASSEIEVGVQYF.

This clonotype was seen repeatedly, ten times or more. This chain joins TRBV7-2 and TRBJ2-1; either TRBD1 or TRBD2 may fit D (5 bases each). Germline CDR1 and CDR2: SGHTA and FQGNSA. V gave up 5 bases and J gave up 4 bases, with 12 bases separating them. The length of the CDR3 is 14 residues. CDR3 in amino acids: CASSLGTVYNEQFF. The DNA of the CDR3 is TGTGCCAGCAGCCTCGGGACGGTTTACAATGAGCAGTTCTTC. Variable domain in full (rest from reference TRBV7-2 and TRBJ2-1): GAGVSQSPSNKVTEKGKDVELRCDPISGHTALYWYRQSLGQGLEFLIYFQGNSAPDKSGLPSDRFSAERTGGSVSTLTIQRTQQEDSAVYLCASSLGTVYNEQFFGPGTRLTVL.

This clonotype was recorded many times. The V gene is TRBV28, the J gene TRBJ2-7; no reliable D call. V was pared by 3 bases and J by 3 bases, with 9 bases between. The CDR3 is made up of 13 amino acids. The V gene's germline CDR1 is MDHEN and CDR2 SYDVKM. CDR3 protein: CASSFGGNYEQYF. DNA of the CDR3: TGTGCCAGCAGTTTCGGCGGAAACTACGAGCAGTACTTC.

Only a few counts were recorded for this clonotype. The chain uses TRBV28 and TRBJ2-2; 7 positions agree with TRBD1. Germline CDR1 is MDHEN and CDR2 is SYDVKM. CDR3 length: 15 residues. V lost 6 bases to trimming and J lost 5 bases; unmatched junction nucleotides: 9. The CDR3 reads CASRARGLMTGELFF. The CDR3 nucleotides are TGTGCCAGCAGAGCGAGGGGGCTTATGACCGGGGAGCTGTTTTTT.

There are a few counts of this clonotype. This chain uses TRBV5-1 with TRBJ1-5; D may be TRBD1 (6 bases). Germline V gene sequence: CDR1 SGHRS, CDR2 YFSETQ. This CDR3 spans 15 amino acids. The V gene lost 0 bases and the J gene lost 6 bases, with 13 bases spanning the gap. In DNA form, the CDR3 reads TGCGCCAGCAGCTTGGTCGGGGGGCTGGGTCAGCCCCAGCATTTT. Amino acid sequence: CASSLVGGLGQPQHF.

This rearrangement joins TRBV28 to TRBJ1-4, with D perhaps matching TRBD1 (6 bases). CDR1 and CDR2 (germline): MDHEN, SYDVKM. The CDR3 sequence is 13 residues long. The ends were cut back, 5 bases at V and 7 bases at J, with 11 bases in the middle. The CDR3 DNA reads TGTGCCAGCAGTAGGGGGGGTCGTGAAAAACTGTTTTTT. Protein: CASSRGGREKLFF.